One and the same sample provided the 8 T cell receptor beta chains below, sequenced in a study of graft-versus-host responses after intestinal transplantation. These TCRs' antigens remain unknown. Method: immunoSEQ multiplex PCR; TCRdb's copy keeps in-frame clones and lacks some. Of approximately 90,000 clones in the sample, about 91% are singletons; the top ten hold 7.6%. The sample was unstimulated CD8+ T cells sorted from spleen or lymph node cells, taken before transplant. Every receptor here comes from a human donor who was the organ donor for an intestinal transplant.

Here the CDR3 DNA reads TGTGCCAGCAGATTCGCCACTCCGGCGTACGAGCAGTACTTC. Translation: CASRFATPAYEQYF. The chain has TRBV28 and TRBJ2-7; D uncertain. CDR1 and CDR2 (germline): MDHEN, SYDVKM. This CDR3 contains 14 residues. V lost 6 bases and J lost 4, with 16 bases in between. The entire variable domain, with the rest obtained from reference TRBV28 and TRBJ2-7, is as follows: DVKVTQSSRYLVKRTGEKVFLECVQDMDHENMFWYRQDPGLGLRLIYFSYDVKMKEKGDIPEGYSVSREKKERFSLILESASTNQTSMYLCASRFATPAYEQYFGPGTRLTVT.

This clone has just a few counts. Here the CDR3 DNA reads TGCGCCAGCAGCCAAGAGACTCGAGCCGAGCAGTTCTTC. Protein: CASSQETRAEQFF. The chain joins TRBV4-1 to TRBJ2-1; unclear D gene. CDR3 size: 13 residues. CDR1 and CDR2 from the germline V gene are MGHRA and YSYEKL. V lost 0 bases, J lost 10 bases, and 10 bases lay in between.

As DNA, the CDR3 is TGTGCCAGCAGCTTATGGGGCTTTAATTTGGAGGACCTCCACTTT. Translating gives CASSLWGFNLEDLHF. The chain uses TRBV5-4 and TRBJ1-6; possible D gene TRBD1, 5 bases. The CDR3 sequence is 15 residues long. The germline CDR1 and CDR2 sequences are SGHNT and YYREEE (reference sequence). Trimming cost V 2 bases and J 15 bases, with 21 bases left between them.

The chain joins TRBV4-1 to TRBJ2-2, with unresolved D. Germline V CDR1 and CDR2: MGHRA, YSYEKL. The V and J ends lost 1 base and 5 bases respectively, with 2 bases between them. This CDR3 has 12 amino acids. DNA of the CDR3: TGCGCCAGCAGCCAAGGGACCGGGGAGCTGTTTTTT. Translated, it gives CASSQGTGELFF.

The rearrangement joins TRBV5-6 to TRBJ1-5; D remains ambiguous. The CDR3 spans 17 residues. Trimming stripped 2 bases from V and 5 bases from J, with 20 bases between. Looked up from germline, CDR1 is SGHDT and CDR2 is YYEEEE. The CDR3 coding sequence is TGTGCCAGCAGCTTTCCCCCGGGCATTCCGTGCGATCAGCCCCAGCATTTT. It yields the protein CASSFPPGIPCDQPQHF. The variable domain in full, with the rest retrieved from reference TRBV5-6 and TRBJ1-5, is DAGVTQSPTHLIKTRGQQVTLRCSPKSGHDTVSWYQQALGQGPQFIFQYYEEEERQRGNFPDRFSGHQFPNYSSELNVNALLLGDSALYLCASSFPPGIPCDQPQHFGDGTRLSIL.

As concerns this clone: The same CDR3 also results from other DNA sequences found in this sample. The chain combines TRBV27 with TRBJ1-1; D gene uncertain. Trimming cost V 3 bases and J 1 base, with 6 bases left between them. Germline V gene sequence: CDR1 MNHEY, CDR2 SMNVEV (reference sequence). The CDR3 covers 13 residues. The CDR3 is CASSLAGNTEAFF. CDR3 bases: TGTGCCAGCAGTTTGGCGGGGAACACTGAAGCTTTCTTT.

The CDR3 DNA sequence: TGTGCCAGTAGTATTTCCGAGTATTCCTACAATGAGCAGTTCTTC. Translating gives CASSISEYSYNEQFF. J is TRBJ2-1 and V is TRBV19; D is ambiguous. There are 15 residues in the CDR3. Per germline, CDR1 LNHDA and CDR2 SQIVND (reference sequence). V lost 3 bases and J 1 base, leaving 10 bases between the germline ends. The variable domain in full, completed from reference TRBV19 and TRBJ2-1, reads DGGITQSPKYLFRKEGQNVTLSCEQNLNHDAMYWYRQDPGQGLRLIYYSQIVNDFQKGDIAEGYSVSREKKESFPLTVTSAQKNPTAFYLCASSISEYSYNEQFFGPGTRLTVL.

This chain joins TRBV5-5 and TRBJ2-3; perhaps TRBD1 as D (5 bases). V was cut by 5 bases and J by 1 base, with 20 bases left in between. CDR3 length equals 17 residues. The germline CDR1 and CDR2 sequences are SGHKS and YYEKEE (reference sequence). The DNA of the CDR3 is TGTGCCAGCAGGCCTCCGTATATAGGGGTCCGCACAGATACGCAGTATTTT. It specifies CASRPPYIGVRTDTQYF.